This T cell receptor (beta chain) was recovered during a study of blood T cells in healthy people across ages. Of note for this clonotype: One junction end does not reproduce the germline sequence, and a read error may be involved.

A second PCR, run for roughly 7 to 12 cycles, used a sample-barcoded 5' primer plus a J-beta primer mix. TCRdb re-called the 5' RACE reads through MiXCR, storing one row per CDR3 protein. The table lists 540,000 or so distinct CDR3 sequences, roughly 28% of them singletons. CDR3 size: 17 residues. The germline gives CDR1 SGHTA, CDR2 FQGNSA. This receptor was identified in a woman aged 70 to 79 in good health. The V and J genes are TRBV7-2 and TRBJ1-2, with D perhaps TRBD1 (5 bases). Sequencing was carried out using blood. The CDR3 DNA reads as TGTGCCGGCAGCTCCTTCGTACTCGCAGGGCGTTTGGTAGGCTACACCTTC. Protein product: CAGSSFVLAGRLVGYTF.